Listed below are T cell receptor beta chains from one sample, sequenced in a study of vaccination effects on CD4 cells after COVID-19. Data came from immunoSEQ multiplex PCR; TCRdb stores just in-frame clones and leaves some out. The profile shows about 68,000 clones, around 80% of them singletons. The antigens these receptors bind are not known. Sequenced here: CD4+ T cells from PBMCs cultured with SARS-CoV-2 spike peptides, sampled before COVID-19 vaccination. These receptors all stem from a human donor who received a COVID-19 vaccine. Each CDR3 is given with its conserved first and last residue. A D gene is named only where the DNA matches it firmly. The size field is filled for only some rows; it gives once, few, many or a size class.

J: TRBJ1-3
D: .
V: TRBV3-1/TRBV3-2
size: .
length: 14
DNA: TGTGCCAGCAGACGTACAGGGTTTAGGAACACCATATATTTT
CDR3: CASRRTGFRNTIYF

J: TRBJ2-5
D: .
V: TRBV7-2
size: .
length: 14
DNA: TGTGCCAGCAGCTTATATGGTTTTCAAGAGACCCAGTACTTC
CDR3: CASSLYGFQETQYF

J: TRBJ1-4
D: .
V: TRBV3-1/TRBV3-2
size: .
length: 11
DNA: TGTGCCAGCGGGAGAGGCGAAAAACTGTTTTTT
CDR3: CASGRGEKLFF

J: TRBJ2-2
D: .
V: TRBV5-1
size: .
length: 13
DNA: TGCGCCAGCAGACAGGGTTTAGCCGGGGAGCTGTTTTTT
CDR3: CASRQGLAGELFF

J: TRBJ2-3
D: .
V: TRBV24-1
size: .
length: 16
DNA: TGTGCCACCAGTGACCCCCGAGGGGGAAGAACAGATACGCAGTATTTT
CDR3: CATSDPRGGRTDTQYF

J: TRBJ2-3
D: .
V: TRBV2
size: .
length: 13
DNA: TGTGCCAGCAGTGATCGGGACCGGGGTACGCAGTATTTT
CDR3: CASSDRDRGTQYF

J: TRBJ1-2
D: .
V: TRBV21-1
size: .
length: 18
DNA: TGTGCCAGCAGCCTGCAAACGGACCGGGACAGGGGTAACTATGGCTACACCTTC
CDR3: CASSLQTDRDRGNYGYTF

J: TRBJ2-5
D: .
V: TRBV7-2
size: .
length: 11
DNA: TGTGCCAGCAAACAGCAAGAGACCCAGTACTTC
CDR3: CASKQQETQYF

J: TRBJ1-2
D: .
V: TRBV6-5
size: .
length: 14
DNA: TGTGCCAGCCTCCGGGGGGGAGGTCGGGATGGCTACACCTTC
CDR3: CASLRGGGRDGYTF

J: TRBJ2-5
D: .
V: TRBV3-1/TRBV3-2
size: .
length: 15
DNA: TGTGCCAGCACCATCGATGGGACGACCATGCGATCCCAGTACTTC
CDR3: CASTIDGTTMRSQYF

J: TRBJ1-5
D: TRBD1
V: TRBV20-1
size: .
length: 13
DNA: TGCAGTGCTAGTACAGGGGGCGATCAGCCCCAGCATTTT
CDR3: CSASTGGDQPQHF

J: TRBJ2-3
D: TRBD1
V: TRBV6-5
size: .
length: 15
DNA: TGTGCCACTCTGGGACAGAGAAAAACCACAGATACGCAGTATTTT
CDR3: CATLGQRKTTDTQYF

J: TRBJ2-5
D: .
V: TRBV12-5
size: .
length: 15
DNA: TGTGCTAGTGGTTTGGGAAACCCGGCCCAAGAGACCCAGTACTTC
CDR3: CASGLGNPAQETQYF

J: TRBJ1-1
D: .
V: TRBV5-6
size: .
length: 14
DNA: TGTGCCAGCAGCCCCCCCCCAGGGAACACTGAAGCTTTCTTT
CDR3: CASSPPPGNTEAFF

J: TRBJ2-5
D: .
V: TRBV4-1
size: .
length: 15
DNA: TGCGCCAGCAGCCCACGGGGGGCCGGCGGAGAGACCCAGTACTTC
CDR3: CASSPRGAGGETQYF

J: TRBJ2-2
D: TRBD2
V: TRBV24-1
size: .
length: 15
DNA: TGTGCCACCAGTGACCCCTCGGGGGGGATCGGGGAGCTGTTTTTT
CDR3: CATSDPSGGIGELFF

J: TRBJ1-5
D: .
V: TRBV12-5
size: .
length: 21
DNA: TGTGCTAGTGGTTTGGTAATTGACGGACAGACAGCTCTGTTGGTCAATCAGCCCCAGCATTTT
CDR3: CASGLVIDGQTALLVNQPQHF

J: TRBJ2-1
D: TRBD1
V: TRBV18
size: .
length: 17
DNA: TGTGCCAGCTCACCACGCAGACAGGGGGTTTCCTACAATGAGCAGTTCTTC
CDR3: CASSPRRQGVSYNEQFF

J: TRBJ2-3
D: .
V: TRBV3-1/TRBV3-2
size: .
length: 15
DNA: TGTGCCAGCAGCCAAGGTCGCTTTAGCACAGATACGCAGTATTTT
CDR3: CASSQGRFSTDTQYF

J: TRBJ1-2
D: .
V: TRBV14
size: .
length: 14
DNA: TGTGCCAGCAGCCAAGAGAGCTGGGGAGGAGGCTACACCTTC
CDR3: CASSQESWGGGYTF

J: TRBJ1-3
D: .
V: TRBV30
size: .
length: 13
DNA: TGTGCCTGGAGGCATCACTCTGGAAACACCATATATTTT
CDR3: CAWRHHSGNTIYF

J: TRBJ1-1
D: .
V: TRBV30
size: .
length: 12
DNA: TGTGCCTTTAGGAGGGAGTACACTGAAGCTTTCTTT
CDR3: CAFRREYTEAFF

J: TRBJ1-2
D: TRBD1
V: TRBV6-5
size: .
length: 14
DNA: TGTGCCAGCACTCTTGGGACAGCAGCCTATGGCTACACCTTC
CDR3: CASTLGTAAYGYTF

J: TRBJ2-5
D: TRBD2
V: TRBV6-5
size: .
length: 14
DNA: TGTGCCAGCAGTTACTCCGGGGGGCAAGAGACCCAGTACTTC
CDR3: CASSYSGGQETQYF

J: TRBJ2-3
D: .
V: TRBV6-6
size: .
length: 15
DNA: TGTGCCAGCAGTTACAGGGCGTCTAGCACAGATACGCAGTATTTT
CDR3: CASSYRASSTDTQYF

J: TRBJ2-3
D: TRBD2
V: TRBV12-5
size: .
length: 16
DNA: TGTGCTAGTGGTACTGGACTAGCGGGGGGCACAGATACGCAGTATTTT
CDR3: CASGTGLAGGTDTQYF

J: TRBJ2-1
D: TRBD2
V: TRBV7-3
size: .
length: 15
DNA: TGTGCCAGCAGCTTGGGCGGGGGGGCGTTCAATGAGCAGTTCTTC
CDR3: CASSLGGGAFNEQFF

J: TRBJ2-5
D: .
V: TRBV2
size: .
length: 13
DNA: TGTGCCAGCGTAATATTGGGGGCAGAGACCCAGTACTTC
CDR3: CASVILGAETQYF

J: TRBJ1-4
D: .
V: TRBV3-1/TRBV3-2
size: few
length: 17
DNA: TGTGCCAGCAGCCAAGATGTGCCGGGTTCAACTAATGAAAAACTGTTTTTT
CDR3: CASSQDVPGSTNEKLFF

J: TRBJ1-1
D: .
V: TRBV2
size: .
length: 12
DNA: TGTGCCAGCAGTTTCTCGGTCACTGAAGCTTTCTTT
CDR3: CASSFSVTEAFF

J: TRBJ2-5
D: .
V: TRBV5-1
size: .
length: 16
DNA: TGCGCCAGCAGCTTGTTATCTTGGGGGGATTCGGAGACCCAGTACTTC
CDR3: CASSLLSWGDSETQYF

J: TRBJ1-3
D: .
V: TRBV10-2
size: once
length: 16
DNA: TGCGCCAGCAGTGAGTCGGGGGGGGCTGGAGGAAACACCATATATTTT
CDR3: CASSESGGAGGNTIYF

J: TRBJ1-4
D: .
V: TRBV7-2
size: .
length: 13
DNA: TGTGCCAGCAGAACTGCAACTAATGAAAAACTGTTTTTT
CDR3: CASRTATNEKLFF

J: TRBJ1-1
D: .
V: TRBV5-1
size: .
length: 14
DNA: TGCGCCAGCAGCTCGACACCAGGGGAAAGAGTAGCTTTCTTT
CDR3: CASSSTPGERVAFF

J: TRBJ1-5
D: .
V: TRBV2
size: .
length: 15
DNA: TGTGCCAGCAGTGTGGTGGTGACAGGTGGACAGCCCCAGCATTTT
CDR3: CASSVVVTGGQPQHF

J: TRBJ2-1
D: TRBD2
V: TRBV5-1
size: few
length: 15
DNA: TGCGCCAGCAGCTTGCTTCCGGGGGGAAGTGGTGAGCAGTTCTTC
CDR3: CASSLLPGGSGEQFF

J: TRBJ1-2
D: .
V: TRBV28
size: .
length: 12
DNA: TGTGCCAGCAGCCTTTCCATGTATGGCTACACCTTC
CDR3: CASSLSMYGYTF

J: TRBJ1-5
D: TRBD1
V: TRBV30
size: .
length: 15
DNA: TGTGCCTGGAGTAATGGACAGGGGGCGAATCAGCCCCAGCATTTT
CDR3: CAWSNGQGANQPQHF

J: TRBJ1-6
D: .
V: TRBV30
size: .
length: 13
DNA: TGTGCCTGGACCCAGGGAGTGGAATCACCCCTCCACTTT
CDR3: CAWTQGVESPLHF

J: TRBJ1-1
D: TRBD1
V: TRBV29-1
size: .
length: 12
DNA: TGCAGCGTTGATAGGACAGGGAACGGCGCTTTCTTT
CDR3: CSVDRTGNGAFF

J: TRBJ2-3
D: TRBD2
V: TRBV28
size: .
length: 15
DNA: TGTGCCAGCAGTTATCTAGCGGGGGGAGCAGATACGCAGTATTTT
CDR3: CASSYLAGGADTQYF

J: TRBJ1-5
D: TRBD1
V: TRBV5-1
size: once
length: 15
DNA: TGCGCCAGCAGCTTGGGGGGACAGAGTCACCAGCCCCAGCATTTT
CDR3: CASSLGGQSHQPQHF

J: TRBJ1-3
D: .
V: TRBV11-2
size: .
length: 16
DNA: TGTGCCAGCAGCTTGCTCTCGGGTGGATCTGGAAACACCATATATTTT
CDR3: CASSLLSGGSGNTIYF

J: TRBJ2-5
D: .
V: TRBV5-1
size: .
length: 13
DNA: TGCGCCAGCAGCCGGGACCTTCGAGAGACCCAGTACTTC
CDR3: CASSRDLRETQYF

J: TRBJ2-1
D: TRBD2
V: TRBV9
size: .
length: 18
DNA: TGTGCCAGCAGCATACGGACTAGCGGGTCGAGCTCCTACAATGAGCAGTTCTTC
CDR3: CASSIRTSGSSSYNEQFF

J: TRBJ1-2
D: .
V: TRBV5-8
size: .
length: 15
DNA: TGTGCCAGCAGCTTACAGATACTAGCTAACTATGGCTACACCTTC
CDR3: CASSLQILANYGYTF